This T cell receptor beta chain was sequenced in a study of shared clonotypes between healthy human individuals. The CDR3 runs 15 residues. Germline-derived CDR1 and CDR2 are GTSNPN and SVGIG (reference sequence). V was clipped by 2 bases and J by 5 bases; unmatched bases: 10. The assay was run at deep level. Several immunoSEQ 96-well plates shared each subset's DNA, each plate a replicate. Authors' processing steps: Owing to the provision of junction-only sequences devoid of quality scores by immunoSEQ, filtering differed. Clones were sequenced by immunoSEQ multiplex PCR, and TCRdb holds only the in-frame ones, with some missing. The D gene and trimming were derived from the DNA, and the V and J assignments and clone size from that table. The repertoire holds about 520,000 clones, with around 73% as singletons.

Sample: PBMCs. This receptor was obtained from a woman between 35 and 50 years old in good health. Some clones in this sample may be carry-over from other donors' samples. This chain links TRBV30 with TRBJ2-5; 8 positions match TRBD2. CDR3 in amino acids: CAWSPASGLGETQYF. CDR3 in DNA: TGTGCCTGGAGTCCAGCTAGCGGGCTCGGGGAGACCCAGTACTTC.